Following are 22 T cell receptor beta chains from one sample sequenced in a study of CD8 T cells in ankylosing spondylitis. TCRdb fed the 5' RACE reads into MiXCR, producing one record per CDR3 protein. The repertoire holds around 160,000 distinct CDR3 sequences, with 11% as singletons. Sequencing was performed on blood, either unsorted or a sorted T cell fraction (not recorded which). The source of these receptors is a male donor with ankylosing spondylitis or in good health (not recorded which).

This clonotype was seen repeatedly, ten times or more. The genes are TRBV5-5 and TRBJ2-7; 9 nucleotides line up with TRBD1. The CDR3 loop spans 18 amino acids. Germline V lookup: CDR1 SGHKS, CDR2 YYEKEE (reference sequence). The V and J ends lost 0 bases and 2 bases, in that order; junction bases with no gene match: 12. The DNA of the CDR3 is TGTGCCAGCAGCTTGGCGATAGCCCCGGGACAGGGTACCTACGAGCAGTACTTC. It codes for CASSLAIAPGQGTYEQYF.

The V call is TRBV5-6, the J call TRBJ1-5; tentatively, D is TRBD1 (6 bases). The CDR3 runs 17 residues. V gave up 0 bases and J gave up 0 bases, with 13 bases separating them. Germline loops: CDR1 SGHDT, CDR2 YYEEEE. CDR3 region: CASSLGPGDYSNQPQHF. In DNA form, the CDR3 reads TGTGCCAGCAGCTTGGGGCCAGGGGACTATAGCAATCAGCCCCAGCATTTT.

This clonotype was recorded at least ten times. This chain links TRBV9 with TRBJ2-5; D might be TRBD2 (5 bases). The V end lost 9 bases, the J end lost 5 bases, and 20 bases lay between the germline ends. This CDR3 is built from 14 residues. Per the germline V gene, CDR1 is SGDLS and CDR2 is YYNGEE. The CDR3 sequence is CATSEDSLAETQYF. CDR3 DNA: TGTGCCACTTCAGAGGACTCCCTGGCGGAGACCCAGTACTTC.

J is TRBJ2-6 and V is TRBV5-4; TRBD2 aligns across 10 bases. The CDR3 is 19 residues long. In germline, CDR1 is SGHNT, CDR2 YYREEE (reference sequence). Trimming at V came to 3 bases and at J to 2 bases, leaving 11 bases not matched to a gene. This CDR3 reads CASSSASGRIPTGANVLTF. CDR3 bases: TGTGCCAGCAGCTCAGCTAGCGGGAGAATCCCTACTGGGGCCAACGTCCTGACTTTC.

This clonotype was recorded many times. The chain couples TRBV6-2 or TRBV6-3 to TRBJ1-5, with D uncertain. The CDR3 is made up of 14 amino acids. Germline V lookup: CDR1 MNHEY, CDR2 SVGEGT. Trimming shortened V by 0 bases and J by 6 bases, and 9 bases separated the two germline ends. In nucleotides, the CDR3 is TGTGCCAGCAGTTACTCGCGAGGGCTTCAGCCCCAGCATTTT. Its protein is CASSYSRGLQPQHF.

This clonotype has at least ten counts. J is TRBJ2-3 and V is TRBV7-6; 9 nucleotides match TRBD1. V dropped 1 base and J dropped 1; count of bases not matched to a gene: 3. The CDR3 consists of 16 residues. Germline assignment: CDR1 SGHVS and CDR2 FNYEAQ. This chain's CDR3 is CASSLEGQGGTDTQYF. DNA for the CDR3: TGTGCCAGCAGCTTAGAGGGACAGGGCGGCACAGATACGCAGTATTTT. Using reference TRBV7-6 and TRBJ2-3 for the parts outside the CDR3, the full variable domain is GAGVSQSPRYKVTKRGQDVALRCDPISGHVSLYWYRQALGQGPEFLTYFNYEAQQDKSGLPNDRFSAERPEGSISTLTIQRTEQRDSAMYRCASSLEGQGGTDTQYFGPGTRLTVL.

The rearrangement uses TRBV24-1 and TRBJ2-2, with unresolved D. The CDR3 length is 13 residues. V lost 2 bases and J lost 4, with 4 bases in between. CDR1 and CDR2 from the germline V gene are KGHDR and SFDVKD. The CDR3 sequence: CATSDSVTGELFF. For the CDR3, the DNA is TGTGCCACCAGTGATTCCGTCACCGGGGAGCTGTTTTTT.

In this sample, this clonotype turned up many times. The chain uses TRBV5-1 and TRBJ1-4; D remains unclear. CDR1 and CDR2 (germline): SGHRS, YFSETQ. The CDR3 consists of 15 residues. Trimming took off 4 bases at V and 1 base at J, with 11 bases between the two ends. CDR3 sequence (DNA): TGCGCCAGCAGCACTAAAGCGGGAACTAATGAAAAACTGTTTTTT. It codes for CASSTKAGTNEKLFF.

The V call is TRBV5-6, the J call TRBJ1-2, with D tentatively TRBD1 (5 bases). Per germline, CDR1 SGHDT and CDR2 YYEEEE. CDR3 length: 14 amino acids. V was trimmed by 3 bases and J by 4 bases, leaving 13 bases between them. The CDR3 coding sequence is TGTGCCAGCAGCTCACAGGATCTTCTCTATGGCTACACCTTC. It encodes CASSSQDLLYGYTF.

The rearrangement uses TRBV9 and TRBJ2-2, with 10 bases identical to TRBD1. CDR1 is SGDLS and CDR2 is YYNGEE in the germline V gene. Trimming at V came to 5 bases and at J to 3 bases, leaving 10 bases not matched to a gene. This CDR3 is 17 amino acids long. The CDR3, as DNA: TGTGCCAGCAGTGTGCCCTCCGGGACAGGGGACACCGGGGAGCTGTTTTTT. Protein sequence: CASSVPSGTGDTGELFF.

This clonotype was seen ten or more times. V is TRBV5-1 and J is TRBJ2-3; 7 bases line up with TRBD1. J was trimmed by 3 bases and V by 3 bases; bases with no gene match: 4. CDR1 is SGHRS, CDR2 YFSETQ, per germline. There are 14 residues in the CDR3. The CDR3 DNA reads TGCGCCAGCAGCTGGAGACAGGGAACAGATACGCAGTATTTT. Protein: CASSWRQGTDTQYF.

The rearrangement uses TRBV5-4 and TRBJ2-3; possible D gene TRBD1, 5 bases. V lost 0 bases to trimming and J lost 2 bases, with 10 bases between them. The germline gives CDR1 SGHNT, CDR2 YYREEE (reference sequence). The CDR3 extends over 15 amino acids. The CDR3 region is CASSLGGLHTDTQYF. In DNA, the CDR3 is TGTGCCAGCAGCTTGGGGGGCTTACACACAGATACGCAGTATTTT.

This clonotype was recorded many times. This chain joins TRBV9 and TRBJ1-4; D might be TRBD1 (5 bases). V was clipped by 3 bases and J by 7 bases, with 13 bases between them. In germline, CDR1 is SGDLS, CDR2 YYNGEE. The CDR3 is 14 amino acids. For the CDR3, the DNA is TGTGCCAGCAGCGCCCCGGGGACTCGTGAAAAACTGTTTTTT. Translating gives CASSAPGTREKLFF.

In its sample, this clonotype was seen many times. This chain links TRBV14 with TRBJ2-7; 8 nucleotides match TRBD1. The germline gives CDR1 SGHDN, CDR2 FVKESK. J gave up 5 bases and V 4 bases, and 4 bases lay outside the gene matches. The CDR3 covers 13 residues. The CDR3 DNA reads as TGTGCCAGCAGCCTTGACAGGGGTCACGAGCAGTACTTC. Protein sequence: CASSLDRGHEQYF.

This clonotype was counted many times. The chain employs TRBV5-1 and TRBJ1-1, with TRBD1 as a possible D gene (5 bases). CDR1 and CDR2 (germline): SGHRS, YFSETQ. V was clipped by 3 bases and J by 2 bases, with 14 bases between them. The length of the CDR3 is 15 residues. The CDR3 is CASSSAPTANTEAFF. The CDR3 DNA reads TGCGCCAGCAGCTCTGCCCCGACAGCTAACACTGAAGCTTTCTTT.

This clonotype was observed at least ten times. The CDR3 DNA sequence: TGCGCCAGCAGCTTGGGTTCTAGACGAACCGGGGAGCTGTTTTTT. Translating it yields CASSLGSRRTGELFF. The gene calls are TRBV5-1 and TRBJ2-2, with D unresolved. Germline V CDR1 and CDR2: SGHRS, YFSETQ. The CDR3 contains 15 residues. The ends were cut back, 0 bases at V and 5 bases at J, with 11 bases in the middle.

There are many counts of this clonotype. The V and J genes are TRBV24-1 and TRBJ2-7; no definite D call. The V gene's germline CDR1 is KGHDR and CDR2 SFDVKD. Trimming pared 7 bases from V and 4 bases from J, leaving 10 bases between. CDR3 length: 12 amino acids. CDR3 bases: TGTGCCACCAGCTCGACCGGTTACGAGCAGTACTTC. It is translated as CATSSTGYEQYF.

The V call is TRBV28, the J call TRBJ2-5, with 13 bases lining up with TRBD2. Per the germline V gene, CDR1 is MDHEN and CDR2 is SYDVKM. There are 16 residues in the CDR3. With V trimmed by 3 bases and J by 2 bases, 3 bases remained unmatched. CDR3 in amino acids: CASSFGLAGVQETQYF. DNA for the CDR3: TGTGCCAGCAGTTTCGGACTAGCGGGGGTGCAAGAGACCCAGTACTTC.

This clonotype appeared many times. The genes are TRBV9 and TRBJ2-2, with TRBD1 as a possible D gene (5 bases). V was clipped by 0 bases and J by 5 bases, with 14 bases between them. The length of the CDR3 is 16 residues. Germline V gives CDR1 SGDLS, CDR2 YYNGEE. This CDR3 reads CASSVGQGVETGELFF. The CDR3 DNA is TGTGCCAGCAGCGTAGGGCAGGGTGTGGAAACCGGGGAGCTGTTTTTT.

This clonotype was recorded many times. The junction and the germline gene differ at one end; a read error may be behind it. The rearrangement uses TRBV7-9 and TRBJ1-2, with D hard to call. The germline CDR1 and CDR2 sequences are SEHNR and FQNEAQ (reference sequence). The CDR3 runs to 13 residues. DNA for the CDR3: TGTGCCAGCAGTTTAGGGCAGAATTATGGCTACACCTTC. This gives the protein CASSLGQNYGYTF.

This clonotype was picked up many times. This chain links TRBV20-1 with TRBJ1-1; D is ambiguous. CDR1 and CDR2 from the germline V gene are DFQATT and SNEGSKA (reference sequence). V shed 3 bases and J shed 5 bases, with 10 bases lying between them. This CDR3 has 12 residues. Here the CDR3 reads CSASRGFTEAFF. CDR3 coding DNA: TGCAGTGCTAGCCGAGGATTTACTGAAGCTTTCTTT.

This clonotype was detected ten times or more. This sequence joins TRBV6-1 and TRBJ2-1; TRBD2 agrees at 14 bases. The V gene's germline CDR1 is MNHNS and CDR2 SASEGT. The ends lost 7 bases at V and 8 bases at J; junction bases unmatched: 7. This CDR3 is 15 amino acids long. In nucleotides, the CDR3 is TGTGCCAGCACCGGTGGGACTAGCGGGAGACATGAGCAGTTCTTC. It is translated as CASTGGTSGRHEQFF.